This T cell receptor (beta chain) was captured by sequencing in a study of shared clonotypes between healthy human individuals (dated by TCRdb to about 2020). Broadly, across the study: The cohort included a few men and a couple of women between 18 and 49 years of age. For each donor, three plates each were used for CD4 naive and CD4 memory, two plates were used for CD8 naive, and one plate was used for CD8 memory. To estimate repertoire size and how much clonotypes are shared between individuals, the study performed deep sequencing of blood TCR repertoires from 4 to 6 healthy adults. To increase sequencing depth and limit assay-specific biases, different laboratories used diverse techniques to prepare libraries and sequence TCR repertoires. Per donor, leukapheresis produced somewhere between about 0.85 and 8.9 billion PBMCs. General study outcomes and caveats: Based on pairwise subsampling, the degree of clonotype sharing among donors was expected to be affected by sequencing depth. Incomplete sequencing was indicated by rarefaction of sorted-subset datasets, despite the large sequencing depth. Across a few donors, around 5% of naive CD4, more than 3% of naive CD8, roughly 2.3% of memory CD4, and about 0.4% of memory CD8 clonotypes were shared. Sampling was restricted to blood, and TCR repertoires in tissue are likely to differ from TCR repertoires in blood. Because the study included only a small number of donors, the genetic and exposure-history diversity represented was limited. Larger estimated clonotype richness was generally found for naive subsets than for memory subsets. Higher generation probabilities were observed for clonotypes shared by all four sorted-subset donors than for non-shared clonotypes.

For the CD8 naive samples, CD45RO-negative cells were positively selected for CCR7, yielding a CD45RA+CCR7+ population from which TemRA cells were excluded. Donors were healthy HIV-negative adults with no recently reported acute infections or vaccinations. Every donor was a Caucasian adult residing in Nashville, Tennessee, USA. Blood was collected by leukapheresis, and PBMCs were isolated by Ficoll-Histopaque density gradient centrifugation and then cryopreserved in liquid nitrogen vapor phase. Analytical flow cytometry was used to check the purity and quantity of every magnetically sorted T cell population. Genomic DNA was isolated from each sorted fraction and quantified by UV absorbance on a Nanodrop 2000c. TCR CDR3 regions were amplified from genomic DNA by multiplex PCR using the deep immunoSEQ assay. For each cell subset, the extracted genomic DNA was distributed evenly across all wells of several immunoSEQ 96-well plates, and each plate served as one replicate. For sorted subsets, about 200 ng genomic DNA, equal to about 30,000 T cell genomes, was loaded into each replicate PCR. The purified libraries were quantified using a Qubit 3.0 fluorometer, sized with a Bioanalyzer 2100, and then quantified again using the KAPA Library Quantification kit. Each immunoSEQ 96-well plate was sequenced on its own single-read 150-cycle Illumina NextSeq 550 flow cell. The source study handled its data this way. Because the immunoSEQ output included only junctional sequences and no quality scores, the filtering could not be the same as the filtering used for full-length reads. Sequences were annotated with PyIR, a Python wrapper for IgBLAST v1.9, using IMGT germline references to assign V/J genes and CDR3. Reads were removed for weak V/J assignments (E-value above 1e-6), missing CDR3, stop codons, out-of-frame junctions, or ambiguous translated residues. V3J clonotypes were defined by identical inferred V gene, J gene, and CDR3 amino acid sequence. Percentage overlap between repertoires was calculated by dividing the number of shared unique clonotypes by the size of the smaller repertoire. Three approaches were used to assess repertoire richness: RTK rarefaction, the Chao1 estimator, and Recon v2.1 estimates of unobserved clonotypes. Generation probabilities were computed with OLGA for all TCRbeta clonotypes obtained by the gDNA method from four donors. In TCRdb, the immuneACCESS table is reduced to in-frame sequences with V and J assigned. These tables do not hold every clone; where another copy was compared, an unresolved V gene accounts for under half, and the others remain unexplained. V and J calls and clone size follow that table, whereas D and trimming were derived from the DNA. This sample lists about 2,100,000 clones; 85% to 95% were detected once. Roughly 1.7% of the sample is taken by the ten largest.

As concerns this clone: No antigen is known for it. Per-base qualities were not stored, and no clone one base away is much larger.

The germline V gene (reference sequence) provides CDR1 PRHDT and CDR2 FYEKMQ. There are 14 amino acids in the CDR3, from cysteine to phenylalanine inclusive. Of the read, only the CDR3 DNA is kept; its 42 bases are in frame from base 1. Trimming accounts for 8 bases at V and 5 bases at J, while the number of junction bases matched to no gene is 6. This sequence was found in a young man in good health. Some clones in this sample may be carry-over from other donors' samples. Sequenced material: naive CD8+ T cells from PBMCs. The cell subset or site label on this specimen signifies: CD45RA+CCR7+. The rearranged chain carries TRBV13 and TRBJ2-1, and 10 junctional nucleotides match TRBD2. The CDR3 region reads CASDVLAGDNEQFF. The nucleotide sequence reads as follows: TGTGCCAGCGACGTTCTAGCGGGAGACAATGAGCAGTTCTTC.